This TCR beta chain was found in a study of Ad26.COV2.S vaccination and SARS-CoV-2 variants. Germline CDR1 and CDR2: SGHTA and FQGTGA. Trimming cost V 5 bases and J 5 bases; bases outside gene matches: 9. This CDR3 is built from 18 residues. Regarding treatment: about 20 received Ad26.COV2.S at low or high dose, single or two shots; about 5 received placebo; per-sample allocation not given. Material that was analyzed had been drawn on day 63 after the first vaccine or placebo injection. Only in-frame clones appear in the TCRdb table, and some are missing; sequencing was by immunoSEQ multiplex PCR. The table has hundreds of thousands of clones, 88% seen once.

The chain couples TRBV7-3 to TRBJ2-2; 15 bases fit TRBD2. The sequencing used peripheral blood, collected in a trial of Ad26.COV2.S vaccine versus placebo. This TCR came from a person aged 18 to 59 who received the Ad26.COV2.S COVID-19 vaccine or a placebo. The CDR3 here is CASSRRTSGRARTGELFF. The CDR3 nucleotides are TGTGCCAGCAGCCGGAGGACTAGCGGGAGGGCCAGGACCGGGGAGCTGTTTTTT.